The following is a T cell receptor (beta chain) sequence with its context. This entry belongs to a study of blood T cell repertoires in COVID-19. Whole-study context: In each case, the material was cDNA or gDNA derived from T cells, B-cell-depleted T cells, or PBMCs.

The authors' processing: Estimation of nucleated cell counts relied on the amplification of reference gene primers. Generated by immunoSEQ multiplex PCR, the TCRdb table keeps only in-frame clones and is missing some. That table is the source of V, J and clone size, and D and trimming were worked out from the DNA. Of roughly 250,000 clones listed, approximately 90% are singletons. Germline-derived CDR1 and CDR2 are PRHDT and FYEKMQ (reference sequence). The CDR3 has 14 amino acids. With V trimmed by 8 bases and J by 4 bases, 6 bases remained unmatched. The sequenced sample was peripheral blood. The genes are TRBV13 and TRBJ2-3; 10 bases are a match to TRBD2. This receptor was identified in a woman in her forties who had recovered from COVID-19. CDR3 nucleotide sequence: TGTGCCAGCCGGTCTAGCGGGAGTTCAGATACGCAGTATTTT. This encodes CASRSSGSSDTQYF.